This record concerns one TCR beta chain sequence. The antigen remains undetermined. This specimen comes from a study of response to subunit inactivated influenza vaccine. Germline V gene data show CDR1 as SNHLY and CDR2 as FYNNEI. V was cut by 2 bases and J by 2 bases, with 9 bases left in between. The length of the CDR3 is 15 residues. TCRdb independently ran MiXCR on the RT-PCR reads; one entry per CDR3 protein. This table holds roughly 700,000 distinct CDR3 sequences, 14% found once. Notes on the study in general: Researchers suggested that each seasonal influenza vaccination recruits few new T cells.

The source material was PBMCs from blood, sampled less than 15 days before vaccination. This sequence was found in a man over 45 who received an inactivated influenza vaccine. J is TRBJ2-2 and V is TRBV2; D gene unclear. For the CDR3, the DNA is TGTGCCAGCAGTGAATTGGATCTCAACACCGGGGAGCTGTTTTTT. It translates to CASSELDLNTGELFF.